This T cell receptor beta chain originates from a study of cytomegalovirus exposure and HLA in healthy donors. The study's findings and limits: Compared with the roughly 700-donor mean, an Asian-associated ancestry cluster reportedly had fewer N-insertions, according to a later analysis.

The V and J ends lost 5 bases and 4 bases, in that order; junction bases with no gene match: 5. The CDR3 contains 13 residues. Germline values: CDR1 MNHEY, CDR2 SVGAGI. The PCR was carried out with 60 Vbeta primers and 13 Jbeta primers. Per the original methods: Per a later analysis, the number of unique TCR beta chains was approximately 80 million, of which 8.5 million to 11 million were shared. Produced via immunoSEQ multiplex PCR; TCRdb's table is partial and in-frame only. Clone size and the V and J calls come from that table; the DNA yielded D and trimming. This table has some 90,000 clones, 70% to 85% appearing once. This clone was recorded only once. Antigen specificity is unknown.

The sequenced sample was PBMCs. The chain joins TRBV6-5 to TRBJ2-7; 7 positions match TRBD1. This clonotype originated in a man aged 30 to 45 in good health and CMV-seropositive. CDR3 nucleotide sequence: TGTGCCAGCAGTGGGACAGATACGTACGAGCAGTACTTC. Protein product: CASSGTDTYEQYF.